These T cell receptor beta chains were read from a single sample in a study of neurological immune-mediated disorders. TCRdb independently ran MiXCR on the 5' RACE reads; one entry per CDR3 protein. Found here are about 120,000 distinct CDR3 sequences, roughly 3.4% of them singletons; the top ten hold 1% to 1.5%. The specimen sequenced was PBMCs. These receptors were collected from a woman in her twenties or thirties with multiple sclerosis. The CDR3 runs from the conserved cysteine through the conserved F or W. A D gene is named only where the DNA matches it firmly. Not every row has a clone size; where given, it reads once, few, many or a size class.

length	D	V	size	J	CDR3
13	TRBD1	TRBV5-1	many	TRBJ2-2	CASRTGYSGELFF
13	NA	TRBV7-2	many	TRBJ1-5	CASSLFRDQPQHF
16	NA	TRBV7-2	many	TRBJ1-2	CASSLEGQRGSYGYTF
12	NA	TRBV12-3/TRBV12-4	NA	TRBJ2-7	CASRSRGYEQYF
14	NA	TRBV7-9	many	TRBJ2-3	CASTVGRSTDTQYF
11	NA	TRBV5-1	many	TRBJ2-3	CASRGEDTQYF
17	NA	TRBV4-3	many	TRBJ1-2	CASSQDPSQRANYGYTF
9	NA	TRBV21-1	many	TRBJ2-7	CASSYEQYF
15	NA	TRBV29-1	many	TRBJ2-6	CSVGSLASGANVLTF
15	NA	TRBV6-6	many	TRBJ2-2	CASSPQGEDTGELFF
17	NA	TRBV7-9	many	TRBJ2-6	CASSLWTHNSGANVLTF
16	TRBD2	TRBV7-2	NA	TRBJ2-7	CASSLGLAGVLYEQYF
15	TRBD2	TRBV7-2	many	TRBJ2-1	CASSLSSGGYNEQFF
14	NA	TRBV6-5	many	TRBJ2-7	CASSSAGGPYEQYF
16	TRBD1	TRBV6-6	NA	TRBJ2-6	CASSGQGLNGANVLTF
14	TRBD2	TRBV20-1	many	TRBJ2-7	CSASPPSGSYEQYF
14	TRBD1	TRBV4-3	many	TRBJ1-5	CASSQETGSQPQHF
14	NA	TRBV10-3	NA	TRBJ2-7	CAISVDGSSYEQYF
14	NA	TRBV20-1	many	TRBJ1-5	CSARKLGLDQPQHF
15	TRBD1	TRBV7-2	many	TRBJ2-7	CASSLGRGQGREQYF
12	NA	TRBV18	many	TRBJ2-3	CASSPFPDTQYF
15	NA	TRBV7-9	many	TRBJ1-4	CASSFGPTGREKLFF
14	NA	TRBV18	many	TRBJ2-1	CASSPNGPDNEQFF